Below, 12 T cell receptor beta chains from the same sample are listed, as sequenced in a study of Ad26.COV2.S vaccination and SARS-CoV-2 variants. Libraries were prepared by immunoSEQ multiplex PCR; TCRdb keeps only in-frame clonotypes and omits some of them. The data hold 300,000 to 400,000 clones, with around 86% observed a single time. Treatment: around 19 received Ad26.COV2.S at low or high dose, single or two shots; about five received placebo; per-sample allocation not given. The samples were gathered on day 63 after the first injection of vaccine or placebo. Sequencing was performed on peripheral blood, taken in a trial of Ad26.COV2.S vaccine versus placebo. These receptor sequences come from a person aged 18 to 59 who received the Ad26.COV2.S COVID-19 vaccine or a placebo.

The chain carries TRBV4-3 and TRBJ1-1; D might be TRBD1 (5 bases). Per germline, CDR1 LGHNA and CDR2 YSLEER. Trimming left V 4 bases short and J 1 base short, with 10 bases between. This CDR3 comprises 14 residues. CDR3 sequence: CASSPRVGNTEAFF. DNA of the CDR3: TGCGCCAGCAGCCCCAGGGTGGGGAACACTGAAGCTTTCTTT.

This rearrangement joins TRBV9 to TRBJ2-7, with D hard to call. The V gene's germline CDR1 is SGDLS and CDR2 YYNGEE. CDR3 length: 14 amino acids. V was shortened by 5 bases and J by 4 bases, with 16 bases between the two germline ends. The CDR3 nucleotides read TGTGCCAGCAGTATTGATTGGAACTCTTACGAGCAGTACTTC. Translated: CASSIDWNSYEQYF. The whole variable domain, filled in from reference TRBV9 and TRBJ2-7, reads DSGVTQTPKHLITATGQRVTLRCSPRSGDLSVYWYQQSLDQGLQFLIQYYNGEERAKGNILERFSAQQFPDLHSELNLSSLELGDSALYFCASSIDWNSYEQYFGPGTRLTVT.

This clone was seen a handful of times. V and J are TRBV13 and TRBJ1-1; 8 nucleotides agree with TRBD1. Germline V gene lookup returns CDR1 PRHDT and CDR2 FYEKMQ (reference sequence). Losses at the gene ends were 6 bases for V and 6 bases for J; bases not matched to a gene: 9. This CDR3 spans 14 amino acids. CDR3 DNA: TGTGCCAGCAGTTCCACAGGGGGAGTAGCTGAAGCTTTCTTT. Translation: CASSSTGGVAEAFF.

The V call is TRBV4-1, the J call TRBJ2-7, with D tentatively TRBD1 (6 bases). CDR1 is MGHRA, CDR2 YSYEKL, per germline. The V gene lost 0 bases and the J gene lost 4 bases, with 7 bases spanning the gap. The CDR3 contains 13 residues. CDR3 nucleotides: TGCGCCAGCAGCCAAGAGGACAGATACGAGCAGTACTTC. Translated, it gives CASSQEDRYEQYF.

The chain links TRBV19 to TRBJ1-3; D remains ambiguous. Between the trimmed V and J ends, which lost 3 bases and 0 bases, there was a span of 9 bases. CDR1 and CDR2 from the germline V gene are LNHDA and SQIVND (reference sequence). The CDR3 runs to 15 residues. This CDR3 is CASSISDYSGNTIYF. The CDR3 nucleotides read TGTGCCAGTAGTATTTCCGATTACTCTGGAAACACCATATATTTT.

The chain combines TRBV29-1 with TRBJ2-2, with D unresolved. The CDR3 is 13 residues long. Germline V CDR1 and CDR2: SQVTM, ANQGSEA. V was trimmed by 4 bases and J by 1 base, leaving 7 bases between them. The CDR3 sequence: CSVVKMNTGELFF. The CDR3 bases are TGCAGCGTTGTCAAGATGAACACCGGGGAGCTGTTTTTT.

The CDR3: CASSYPDRGIDTQYF. The CDR3, as DNA: TGTGCCAGCAGTTACCCCGACAGGGGGATAGATACGCAGTATTTT. This sequence joins TRBV6-5 and TRBJ2-3; 9 nucleotides line up with TRBD1. This CDR3 has 15 amino acids. CDR1 and CDR2 (germline): MNHEY, SVGAGI. With V trimmed by 2 bases and J by 5 bases, 5 bases remained unmatched.

The genes are TRBV29-1 and TRBJ2-7; 9 bases line up with TRBD1. The germline V gene encodes CDR1 SQVTM and CDR2 ANQGSEA. This CDR3 has 13 amino acids. The V and J ends lost 6 bases and 1 base, in that order; junction bases with no gene match: 4. The CDR3 protein is CSVPGQGSYEQYF. CDR3 sequence (DNA): TGCAGCGTGCCGGGACAGGGTTCCTACGAGCAGTACTTC.

The chain has TRBV20-1 and TRBJ2-3; D is unclear. The ends were cut back, 3 bases at V and 5 bases at J, with 15 bases in the middle. CDR1 and CDR2 (germline): DFQATT, SNEGSKA (reference sequence). The CDR3 has 14 amino acids. CDR3 DNA sequence: TGCAGTGCTAGTAGGGATGAGTTGGAAGATACGCAGTATTTT. It codes for CSASRDELEDTQYF.

DNA of the CDR3: TGTGCCAGCAGCCAAGATTGGGGACAGGGGGACTATGGCTACACCTTC. This codes for CASSQDWGQGDYGYTF. The chain carries TRBV3-1 (or the pseudogene TRBV3-2) and TRBJ1-2, with TRBD1 matching over 11 bases. Germline CDR1 is LGHDT and CDR2 is YNNKEL (reference sequence). The CDR3 loop spans 16 amino acids. V was pared by 0 bases and J by 3 bases, with 3 bases of the junction left unmatched.

The chain has TRBV30 and TRBJ2-7; 8 nucleotides agree with TRBD2. J gave up 7 bases and V 1 base, and 9 bases lay outside the gene matches. The CDR3 has 14 residues. The germline CDR1 and CDR2 sequences are GTSNPN and SVGIG (reference sequence). The CDR3 reads CAWSGGAGGGEQYF. The CDR3 nucleotides read TGTGCCTGGAGTGGAGGGGCGGGGGGCGGAGAGCAGTACTTC.

The chain carries TRBV5-4 and TRBJ2-1, with 14 nucleotides matching TRBD2. V trimming: 4 bases; J trimming: 6 bases; junction bases outside the gene matches: 6. This CDR3 has 16 amino acids. Germline V CDR1 and CDR2: SGHNT, YYREEE (reference sequence). The CDR3 sequence is CASSRKTSGGVNEQFF. DNA for the CDR3: TGTGCCAGCAGCAGGAAGACTAGCGGGGGGGTCAATGAGCAGTTCTTC.